These T cell receptor beta chains were read from a single sample in a study of cytomegalovirus exposure and HLA in healthy donors. Here immunoSEQ multiplex PCR was the method, and the copy in TCRdb shows in-frame clones only, minus some. The table records 150,000 to 200,000 clones, 78% of them present only once. Sequenced material: PBMCs. Receptor source: a woman between 40 and 50 years old in good health and CMV-seronegative. CDR3s include the opening cysteine and the closing phenylalanine or tryptophan. Each record gives: V gene, D gene, J gene, clone size, CDR3 DNA, CDR3 protein. The D gene is left open where the match is weak. Only part of the rows carry a size: once, few, many, or a class if the clone is expanded.

v_gene: TRBV9; d_gene: TRBD2; j_gene: TRBJ2-3; abundance: few; CDR3nt: TGTGCCAGCAGCGTAGCGACTAGCGGGGGGGTAGGCACAGATACGCAGTATTTT; CDR3aa: CASSVATSGGVGTDTQYF
v_gene: TRBV18; d_gene: TRBD1; j_gene: TRBJ2-7; abundance: .; CDR3nt: TGTGCCAGCTCACCCGACAGGGATGGCGAGCAGTACTTC; CDR3aa: CASSPDRDGEQYF
v_gene: TRBV28; d_gene: .; j_gene: TRBJ1-5; abundance: .; CDR3nt: TGTGCCAGCAGCCGCAGGATCACAGGGATGGACAATCAGCCCCAGCATTTT; CDR3aa: CASSRRITGMDNQPQHF
v_gene: TRBV5-1; d_gene: .; j_gene: TRBJ1-1; abundance: .; CDR3nt: TGCGCCAGCAGCTTGCGGGGGGTGGACACTGAAGCTTTCTTT; CDR3aa: CASSLRGVDTEAFF
v_gene: TRBV15; d_gene: TRBD1; j_gene: TRBJ1-6; abundance: .; CDR3nt: TGTGCCACCAGCTCGGACAGGGTTAATTCACCCCTCCACTTT; CDR3aa: CATSSDRVNSPLHF
v_gene: TRBV5-1; d_gene: TRBD2; j_gene: TRBJ2-1; abundance: .; CDR3nt: TGCGCCAGCAGACCTACCGGGACTAGCGGCAATGAGCAGTTCTTC; CDR3aa: CASRPTGTSGNEQFF
v_gene: TRBV5-1; d_gene: .; j_gene: TRBJ1-3; abundance: .; CDR3nt: TGCGCCAGCAGCACAACAGGGTTTACTGGAAACACCATATATTTT; CDR3aa: CASSTTGFTGNTIYF
v_gene: TRBV7-2; d_gene: TRBD2; j_gene: TRBJ2-7; abundance: .; CDR3nt: TGTGCCAGCAGCAATAGCGGGGGGGCGTCCTACGAGCAGTACTTC; CDR3aa: CASSNSGGASYEQYF
v_gene: TRBV6-1; d_gene: TRBD1; j_gene: TRBJ2-3; abundance: .; CDR3nt: TGTGCCAGCAGGGGACAGGGTAGCACAGATACGCAGTATTTT; CDR3aa: CASRGQGSTDTQYF
v_gene: TRBV29-1; d_gene: TRBD1; j_gene: TRBJ2-1; abundance: .; CDR3nt: TGCAGCGGGGGGACAGCGTACAATGAGCAGTTCTTC; CDR3aa: CSGGTAYNEQFF
v_gene: TRBV2; d_gene: .; j_gene: TRBJ2-7; abundance: .; CDR3nt: TGTGCCAGCAGTGAAGAGGGGGACGGACTCGGGTACTTC; CDR3aa: CASSEEGDGLGYF
v_gene: TRBV11-2; d_gene: TRBD2; j_gene: TRBJ2-1; abundance: .; CDR3nt: TGTGCCAGCAGCTTCAGCCCCTCGCGGGGGGGCGGTGAGAATGAGCAGTTCTTC; CDR3aa: CASSFSPSRGGGENEQFF
v_gene: TRBV4-1; d_gene: .; j_gene: TRBJ2-3; abundance: .; CDR3nt: TGCGCCAGCAGCCAAGGTCTCAAGGGGGGGCCCTCAACAGATACGCAGTATTTT; CDR3aa: CASSQGLKGGPSTDTQYF
v_gene: TRBV10-2; d_gene: .; j_gene: TRBJ1-3; abundance: .; CDR3nt: TGCGCCAGCAGTGAGTCGAGGAGGGGTGCTGGAAACACCATATATTTT; CDR3aa: CASSESRRGAGNTIYF
v_gene: TRBV11-2; d_gene: TRBD2; j_gene: TRBJ2-3; abundance: .; CDR3nt: TGTGCCAGCAGCTTACTAGCGGGGGGTACAGATACGCAGTATTTT; CDR3aa: CASSLLAGGTDTQYF
v_gene: TRBV18; d_gene: .; j_gene: TRBJ1-2; abundance: .; CDR3nt: TGTGCCAGCTCACCCCAGGACTCTCACTATGGCTACACCTTC; CDR3aa: CASSPQDSHYGYTF
v_gene: TRBV2; d_gene: .; j_gene: TRBJ1-5; abundance: .; CDR3nt: TGTGCCAGCACTCCGACAAATAGCAATCAGCCCCAGCATTTT; CDR3aa: CASTPTNSNQPQHF
v_gene: TRBV7-9; d_gene: .; j_gene: TRBJ2-7; abundance: .; CDR3nt: TGTGCCAGCAGCTTAGACCAGGGACTTCGGGGGATTGGGGAGCAGTACTTC; CDR3aa: CASSLDQGLRGIGEQYF
v_gene: TRBV28; d_gene: .; j_gene: TRBJ1-2; abundance: .; CDR3nt: TGTGCCAGCAGTTCGGGGGAGACCTATGGCTACACCTTC; CDR3aa: CASSSGETYGYTF
v_gene: TRBV10-1; d_gene: .; j_gene: TRBJ1-1; abundance: few; CDR3nt: TGCGCCAGCAGTAAGTACACGGGGGGTCGGACTGAAGCTTTCTTT; CDR3aa: CASSKYTGGRTEAFF
v_gene: TRBV6-5; d_gene: .; j_gene: TRBJ2-1; abundance: .; CDR3nt: TGTGCCAGCAGTTACCAGGTGACTACCTACAATGAGCAGTTCTTC; CDR3aa: CASSYQVTTYNEQFF
v_gene: TRBV2; d_gene: TRBD1; j_gene: TRBJ2-7; abundance: few; CDR3nt: TGTGCCAGCAGTGTAAAGTCTGGTGGGACAGGGAGCTCCTACGAGCAGTACTTC; CDR3aa: CASSVKSGGTGSSYEQYF
v_gene: TRBV5-1; d_gene: .; j_gene: TRBJ1-5; abundance: .; CDR3nt: TGCGCCAGCAGCCCCGATACTACCCTGGAGCCCCAGCATTTT; CDR3aa: CASSPDTTLEPQHF
v_gene: TRBV19; d_gene: .; j_gene: TRBJ1-1; abundance: .; CDR3nt: TGTGCCAGTAGTTACCTCGGGGAGGACACTGAAGCTTTCTTT; CDR3aa: CASSYLGEDTEAFF
v_gene: TRBV21-1; d_gene: .; j_gene: TRBJ2-3; abundance: .; CDR3nt: TGTGCCAGCAGCTTCCCGCGCCGGGAGGGATCCACAGATACGCAGTATTTT; CDR3aa: CASSFPRREGSTDTQYF